This T cell receptor (beta chain) comes out of a study of Graves' ophthalmopathy and Graves' hyperthyroidism. Amplification of TCR beta CDR3 regions used RNA transcripts. First-round RT-PCR relied on HTBI primers, and a second-round multiplex PCR came next. TCRdb re-derived calls from the multiplex PCR reads in MiXCR, one entry per CDR3 protein. The sample records fewer than 350,000 distinct CDR3 sequences, roughly 15% being singletons. This clonotype was recorded many times. This may come from a read error, since a much larger clone is one base off. Sequenced sample: peripheral blood. The receptor comes from an adult man with Graves' ophthalmopathy.

CDR3 nucleotide sequence: TGTGCCAGCAGCCCAGGGGGGGGTAGCAGTCAGCCCCAGCATTTT. Encoded protein: CASSPGGGSSQPQHF. The rearrangement links TRBV7-2 to TRBJ1-5; TRBD1 aligns across 7 bases. The CDR3 covers 15 residues. The V gene's germline CDR1 is SGHTA and CDR2 FQGNSA.